These 18 T cell receptor beta chains were all obtained from the same sample, sequenced in a study of CD8 T cell repertoires and HIV-1 epitope variants. No antigen is known for these receptors. Only in-frame clones appear in the TCRdb table, and some are missing; sequencing was by immunoSEQ multiplex PCR. The table has 5,000 to 5,500 clones, approximately 70% seen once. The specimen was cultured CD8+ T cells derived from PBMCs. The receptors here all came from a male donor with HIV.

The V call is TRBV10-3, the J call TRBJ1-1, with D unresolved. This CDR3 has 15 residues. Germline V CDR1 and CDR2: ENHRY, SYGVKD. Trimming took off 0 bases at V and 1 base at J, with 9 bases between the two ends. CDR3 loop: CAISESAAGNTEAFF. The DNA of the CDR3 is TGTGCCATCAGTGAGTCGGCAGCAGGGAACACTGAAGCTTTCTTT.

CDR3 amino acids: CASSLGSGGILYNEQFF. CDR3 sequence (DNA): TGTGCCAGCAGCTTAGGATCGGGCGGAATCCTTTACAATGAGCAGTTCTTC. V gene TRBV7-6 combines with J gene TRBJ2-1; D gene unclear. The CDR3 consists of 17 residues. Trimming took off 1 base at V and 4 bases at J, with 17 bases between the two ends. The germline V gene encodes CDR1 SGHVS and CDR2 FNYEAQ.

The V and J genes are TRBV30 and TRBJ2-7; possibly TRBD1 for D (6 bases). Germline V CDR1 and CDR2: GTSNPN, SVGIG (reference sequence). The length of the CDR3 is 12 residues. V was trimmed by 8 bases and J by 6 bases, leaving 17 bases between them. CDR3 DNA: TGTGCCGGGGACCTCACAGGGTCCGAGCAGTACTTC. Translation: CAGDLTGSEQYF.

V and J are TRBV28 and TRBJ2-7; TRBD1 matches at 9 bases. Looked up from germline, CDR1 is MDHEN and CDR2 is SYDVKM. The CDR3 loop spans 14 amino acids. Trimming at V came to 4 bases and at J to 5 bases, leaving 6 bases not matched to a gene. The CDR3 protein is CASSSRGTGNEQYF. The CDR3 region has the DNA TGTGCCAGCAGTTCCCGGGGGACAGGGAACGAGCAGTACTTC. Complete variable domain (other parts from reference TRBV28 and TRBJ2-7): DVKVTQSSRYLVKRTGEKVFLECVQDMDHENMFWYRQDPGLGLRLIYFSYDVKMKEKGDIPEGYSVSREKKERFSLILESASTNQTSMYLCASSSRGTGNEQYFGPGTRLTVT.

This clone was recorded a few times. This chain joins TRBV6-5 and TRBJ1-5, with unresolved D. CDR1 MNHEY and CDR2 SVGAGI come from the germline V gene. Trimming pared 8 bases from V and 0 bases from J, leaving 11 bases between. This CDR3 spans 14 amino acids. CDR3 protein: CASRSGYSNQPQHF. The CDR3 nucleotides are TGTGCCAGCCGATCGGGGTATAGCAATCAGCCCCAGCATTTT.

This clone was seen a single time. V usage is TRBV7-9 and J usage is TRBJ2-6; TRBD2 aligns across 12 bases. With 5 bases clipped from V and 2 bases from J, the junction kept 10 bases outside the gene matches. This CDR3 region has 19 residues. Per germline, CDR1 SEHNR and CDR2 FQNEAQ (reference sequence). CDR3 DNA: TGTGCCAGCAGCCCGACCCGGCTAGCGGGAGGGGCTGGGGCCAACGTCCTGACTTTC. Translation: CASSPTRLAGGAGANVLTF.

The genes are TRBV28 and TRBJ1-1, with unresolved D. V lost 3 bases and J 2 bases, leaving 13 bases between the germline ends. Germline V gene lookup returns CDR1 MDHEN and CDR2 SYDVKM. The CDR3 runs 15 residues. The CDR3 DNA sequence: TGTGCCAGCAGTTTGCGGCTGGTAGCTAACACTGAAGCTTTCTTT. It specifies CASSLRLVANTEAFF.

This rearrangement joins TRBV29-1 to TRBJ1-2, with D uncertain. V shed 5 bases and J shed 2 bases, with 18 bases lying between them. The germline V gene has CDR1 SQVTM and CDR2 ANQGSEA. This CDR3 has 15 residues. CDR3: CSVMGSVRENYGYTF. The CDR3 nucleotides read TGCAGCGTTATGGGTTCCGTTAGGGAGAACTATGGCTACACCTTC.

The rearrangement links TRBV2 to TRBJ1-4; TRBD1 matches 10 bases. Germline V gene data show CDR1 as SNHLY and CDR2 as FYNNEI. CDR3 length: 14 residues. Trimming cost V 6 bases and J 6 bases; bases outside gene matches: 4. The CDR3 DNA reads TGTGCCAGCAGGGGGACAGGGGAGTATGAAAAACTGTTTTTT. Translating gives CASRGTGEYEKLFF.

V and J are TRBV27 and TRBJ2-6, with D perhaps TRBD1 or TRBD2 (5 bases each). This CDR3 is built from 17 residues. The V end was cut by 0 bases, the J end by 0 bases, with 9 bases between. Germline assignment: CDR1 MNHEY and CDR2 SMNVEV (reference sequence). The DNA of the CDR3 is TGTGCCAGCAGTTTATCGGGACGTCTCTCTGGGGCCAACGTCCTGACTTTC. It encodes CASSLSGRLSGANVLTF.

A word on this clone: Germline is not matched at one junction end, which may reflect a read error. This rearrangement joins TRBV11-2 to TRBJ2-3; TRBD2 is a possible D gene (7 bases). The germline V gene has CDR1 SGHAT and CDR2 FQNNGV. The CDR3 has 15 residues. The CDR3 spells CASSLAGRGGDTQYF. CDR3 bases: TGTGCCAGCAGTTTAGCTGGTAGGGGGGGAGATACGCAGTATTTT.

This sequence joins TRBV9 and TRBJ1-1, with 10 bases matching TRBD1. The J segment lost 3 bases and the V segment lost 3 bases, leaving 5 bases of the junction unmatched. CDR1 and CDR2 (germline): SGDLS, YYNGEE. The CDR3 is made up of 15 amino acids. The CDR3 DNA sequence: TGTGCCAGCAGCGATCCCGGGACAGGGGACACTGAAGCTTTCTTT. The encoded protein is CASSDPGTGDTEAFF.

This clone was recorded once. The rearrangement joins TRBV7-9 to TRBJ2-7; D perhaps matches TRBD1 (5 bases). The V gene lost 5 bases and the J gene lost 2 bases, with 13 bases spanning the gap. The germline gives CDR1 SEHNR, CDR2 FQNEAQ (reference sequence). The CDR3 covers 14 residues. CDR3 in amino acids: CASSDSTVTYEQYF. The CDR3 DNA reads as TGTGCCAGCAGCGACTCGACAGTTACCTACGAGCAGTACTTC.

The chain couples TRBV18 to TRBJ1-2; D ambiguous. Trimming removed 4 bases at V and 3 bases at J, with 18 bases between. The CDR3 covers 16 residues. Germline-derived CDR1 and CDR2 are KGHSH and LQKENI. CDR3 DNA: TGTGCCAGCTCACACGGGCACACCAATTTGGACTATGGCTACACCTTC. Protein sequence: CASSHGHTNLDYGYTF.

The rearrangement joins TRBV28 to TRBJ2-7; 8 nucleotides line up with TRBD1. The J segment lost 2 bases and the V segment lost 6 bases, leaving 12 bases of the junction unmatched. The CDR3 is 16 amino acids. CDR1 MDHEN and CDR2 SYDVKM come from the germline V gene. CDR3 coding DNA: TGTGCCAGCAGCCAATCCCGGGACAGGCGTACCTACGAGCAGTACTTC. Protein sequence: CASSQSRDRRTYEQYF.

V is TRBV19 and J is TRBJ2-7, with 8 bases lining up with TRBD2. CDR1 and CDR2 (germline): LNHDA, SQIVND (reference sequence). The CDR3 runs to 14 residues. Losses at the gene ends were 5 bases for V and 4 bases for J; bases not matched to a gene: 7. CDR3 nucleotides: TGTGCCAGTAGTTTTGCGAGCGGGAGTTACGAGCAGTACTTC. Its protein is CASSFASGSYEQYF.

V usage is TRBV19 and J usage is TRBJ1-4; D not resolved. The length of the CDR3 is 16 residues. In germline, CDR1 is LNHDA, CDR2 SQIVND (reference sequence). V shed 1 base and J shed 0 bases, with 9 bases lying between them. CDR3 amino acids: CASSIGHPATNEKLFF. The CDR3 nucleotides are TGTGCCAGTAGTATAGGCCACCCTGCAACTAATGAAAAACTGTTTTTT.

This clone is termed large. Within the sample, other DNA sequences also encode this same CDR3. The chain links TRBV27 to TRBJ2-7; D possibly corresponds to TRBD1 (6 bases). In germline, CDR1 is MNHEY, CDR2 SMNVEV (reference sequence). The CDR3 is made up of 16 amino acids. The germline V and J ends were trimmed by 0 bases and 0 bases, with 12 bases remaining between them. The CDR3 DNA reads TGTGCCAGCAGTTTATCACAGGGAACCCTCTCCTACGAGCAGTACTTC. It codes for CASSLSQGTLSYEQYF.